This T cell receptor beta chain was recovered during a study of blood T cells in healthy people across ages. Through a sample-barcoded 5' primer and a J-beta primer mix, a second PCR was run for roughly 6 to 12 cycles. Sequencing recovered at least 3 million CDR3-containing paired-end reads from each sample. From the 5' RACE reads, TCRdb called clonotypes with MiXCR, one entry per CDR3 protein. There are around 990,000 distinct CDR3 sequences in the sample; roughly 24% occur only once, and about 0.69% lies in the top ten. Only a few counts were recorded for this clonotype. Compared with germline, one end of the junction differs, possibly owing to a read error. The sample also formed part of further work on T cells of mothers and their children. That work adds: It was through the M1S primer of the second PCR that sample barcodes and 2-4 random nucleotides were added. In each mother, TCR beta CDR3 reads exceeded 8.5 million; in each child, they numbered some 3 million. When mothers and children were related, their normalized repertoire overlap, which was always slightly higher, did not differ significantly from that of unrelated pairs.

The source of this sequence is a girl aged 2-15 years in good health. Sample: blood.

CDR3 DNA sequence: TGCGCCAGCAGCCAATCGAGCGGGGGAGGCTCCTACAACGAGCAGTTCTTC. Its translation is CASSQSSGGGSYNEQFF. V gene TRBV4-1 combines with J gene TRBJ2-1; TRBD2 matches 8 bases. Germline V gene lookup returns CDR1 MGHRA and CDR2 YSYEKL. This CDR3 is built from 17 residues.